The clone carrying this T cell receptor (beta chain) appeared many times. The data were obtained in a study of molecular identifiers for immune sequencing clone quantification. CDR1 is SGHDN and CDR2 is FVKESK in the germline V gene. V lost 1 base and J 2 bases, leaving 12 bases between the germline ends. The CDR3 totals 15 residues. Using its own MiXCR run on the PCR reads, TCRdb lists one record per CDR3 protein. The sample yields approximately 630,000 distinct CDR3 sequences, approximately 24% seen once. This TCR was sampled from a human donor in good health. Some libraries in this study had Jurkat cell RNA spiked in. The specimen sequenced was naive CD8+ T cells from blood, with Jurkat cell RNA spiked in. Subset defined: FACS-sorted CD8+CD4-CCR7+CD45RA+ naive T cells. This chain links TRBV14 with TRBJ2-7; weak D call: TRBD1 (5 bases). This CDR3 is CASSQVKVTAYEQYF. The CDR3 coding sequence is TGTGCCAGCAGCCAAGTGAAAGTGACAGCCTACGAGCAGTACTTC.